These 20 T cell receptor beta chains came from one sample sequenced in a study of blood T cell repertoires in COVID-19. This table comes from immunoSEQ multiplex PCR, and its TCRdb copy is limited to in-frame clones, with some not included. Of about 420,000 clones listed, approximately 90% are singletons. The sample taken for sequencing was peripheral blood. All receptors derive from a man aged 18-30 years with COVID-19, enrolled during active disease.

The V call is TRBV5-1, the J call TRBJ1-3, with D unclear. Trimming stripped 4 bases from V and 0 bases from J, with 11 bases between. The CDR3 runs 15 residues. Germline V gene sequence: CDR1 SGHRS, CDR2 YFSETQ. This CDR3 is CASSPGGGSGNTIYF. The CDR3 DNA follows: TGCGCCAGCAGCCCTGGAGGTGGCTCTGGAAACACCATATATTTT.

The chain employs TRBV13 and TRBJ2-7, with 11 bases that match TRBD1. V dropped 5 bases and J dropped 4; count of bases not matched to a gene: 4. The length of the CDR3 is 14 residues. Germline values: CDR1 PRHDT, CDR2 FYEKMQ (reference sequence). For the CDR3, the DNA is TGTGCCAGCAGCAGAGGACAGGGGGCATACGAGCAGTACTTC. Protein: CASSRGQGAYEQYF.

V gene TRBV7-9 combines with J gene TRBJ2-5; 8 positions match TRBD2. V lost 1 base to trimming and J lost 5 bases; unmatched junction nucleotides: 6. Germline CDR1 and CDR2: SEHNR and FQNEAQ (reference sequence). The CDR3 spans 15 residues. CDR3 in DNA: TGTGCCAGCAGCTTAGGCAAGACTAGCGTCGAGACCCAGTACTTC. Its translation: CASSLGKTSVETQYF.

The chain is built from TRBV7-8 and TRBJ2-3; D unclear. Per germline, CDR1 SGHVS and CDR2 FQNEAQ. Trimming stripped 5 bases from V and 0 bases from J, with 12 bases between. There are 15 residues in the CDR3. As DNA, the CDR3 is TGTGCCAGCAGCCGAAATGAGATTAGCACAGATACGCAGTATTTT. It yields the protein CASSRNEISTDTQYF.

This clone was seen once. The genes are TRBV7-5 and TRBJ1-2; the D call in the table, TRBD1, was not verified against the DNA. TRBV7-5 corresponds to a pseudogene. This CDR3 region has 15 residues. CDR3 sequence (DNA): TGTGTCAGAAGCCAAGGGGCCCAGGTCCACTATGGCTACACCTTC. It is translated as CVRSQGAQVHYGYTF.

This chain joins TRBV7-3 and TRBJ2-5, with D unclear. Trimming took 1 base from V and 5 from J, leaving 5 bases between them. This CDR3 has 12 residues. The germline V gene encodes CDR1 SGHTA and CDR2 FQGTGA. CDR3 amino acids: CASSLIGETQYF. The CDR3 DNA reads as TGTGCCAGCAGCTTAATCGGTGAGACCCAGTACTTC.

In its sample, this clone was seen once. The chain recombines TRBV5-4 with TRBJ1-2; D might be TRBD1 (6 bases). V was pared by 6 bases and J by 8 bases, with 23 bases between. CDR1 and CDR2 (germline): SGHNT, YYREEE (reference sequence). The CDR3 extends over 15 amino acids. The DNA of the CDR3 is TGTGCCAGCACCATGGACGGGGGGCGGGCGATGGGCTACACCTTC. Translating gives CASTMDGGRAMGYTF.

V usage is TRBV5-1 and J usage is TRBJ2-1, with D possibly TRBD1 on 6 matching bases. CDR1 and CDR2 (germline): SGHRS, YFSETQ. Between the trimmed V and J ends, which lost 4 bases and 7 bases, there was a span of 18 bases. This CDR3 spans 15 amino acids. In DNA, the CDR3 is TGCGCCAGCAGCCGACGACAGGTGCTAGATAATGAGCAGTTCTTC. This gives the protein CASSRRQVLDNEQFF. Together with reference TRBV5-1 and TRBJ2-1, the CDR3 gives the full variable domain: KAGVTQTPRYLIKTRGQQVTLSCSPISGHRSVSWYQQTPGQGLQFLFEYFSETQRNKGNFPGRFSGRQFSNSRSEMNVSTLELGDSALYLCASSRRQVLDNEQFFGPGTRLTVL.

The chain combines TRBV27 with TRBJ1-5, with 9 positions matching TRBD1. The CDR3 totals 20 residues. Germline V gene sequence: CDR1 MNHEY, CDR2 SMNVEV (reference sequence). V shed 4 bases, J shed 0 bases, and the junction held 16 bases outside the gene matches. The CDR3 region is CASSSDTGTGTWDSNQPQHF. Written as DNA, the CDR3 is TGTGCCAGCAGTTCCGACACAGGGACAGGGACCTGGGATAGCAATCAGCCCCAGCATTTT.

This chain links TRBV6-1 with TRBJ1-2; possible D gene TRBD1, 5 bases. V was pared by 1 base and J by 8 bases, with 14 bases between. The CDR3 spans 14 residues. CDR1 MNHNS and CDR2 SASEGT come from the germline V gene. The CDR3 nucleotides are TGTGCCAGCAGTGAAGGTGGGGCCCTCAGGGGCTACACCTTC. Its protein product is CASSEGGALRGYTF.

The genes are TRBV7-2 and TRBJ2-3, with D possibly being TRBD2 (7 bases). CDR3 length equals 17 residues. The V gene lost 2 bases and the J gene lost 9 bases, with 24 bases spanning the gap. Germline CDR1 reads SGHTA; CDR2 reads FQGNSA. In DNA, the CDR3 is TGTGCCAGCAGCTTAACGGTTTGGGACACCGGGGAGGGGACGCAGTATTTT. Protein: CASSLTVWDTGEGTQYF.

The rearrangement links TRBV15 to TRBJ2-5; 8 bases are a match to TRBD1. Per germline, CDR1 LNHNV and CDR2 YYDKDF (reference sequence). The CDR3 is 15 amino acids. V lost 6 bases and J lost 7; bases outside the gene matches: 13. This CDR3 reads CATSVTRGPGWTQYF. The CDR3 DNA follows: TGTGCCACCAGTGTTACCAGGGGGCCCGGCTGGACCCAGTACTTC.

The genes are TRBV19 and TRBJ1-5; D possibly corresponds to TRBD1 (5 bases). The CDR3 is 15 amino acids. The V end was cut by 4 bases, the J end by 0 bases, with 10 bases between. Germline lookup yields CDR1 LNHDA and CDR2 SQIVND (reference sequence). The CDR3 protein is CASSTDKYSNQPQHF. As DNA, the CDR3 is TGTGCCAGTAGTACGGACAAATATAGCAATCAGCCCCAGCATTTT.

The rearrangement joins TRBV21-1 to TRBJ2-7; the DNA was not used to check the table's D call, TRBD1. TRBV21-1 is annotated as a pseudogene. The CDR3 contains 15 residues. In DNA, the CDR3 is TGTGCCAGCAGCATCGGGGACAGGGAGACTAGCGAGCAGTACTTC. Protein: CASSIGDRETSEQYF.

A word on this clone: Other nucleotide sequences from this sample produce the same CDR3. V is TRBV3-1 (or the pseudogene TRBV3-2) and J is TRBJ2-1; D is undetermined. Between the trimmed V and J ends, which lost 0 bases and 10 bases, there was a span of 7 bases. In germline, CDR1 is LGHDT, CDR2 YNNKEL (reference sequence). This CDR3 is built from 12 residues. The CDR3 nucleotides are TGTGCCAGCAGCCAAGAGGAGCGCGAGCAGTTCTTC. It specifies CASSQEEREQFF.

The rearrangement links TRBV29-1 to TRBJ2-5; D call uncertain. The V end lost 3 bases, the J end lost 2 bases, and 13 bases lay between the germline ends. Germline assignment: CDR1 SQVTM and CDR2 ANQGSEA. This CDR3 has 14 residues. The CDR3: CSVDTAAPQETQYF. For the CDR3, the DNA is TGCAGCGTTGATACTGCGGCACCTCAAGAGACCCAGTACTTC.

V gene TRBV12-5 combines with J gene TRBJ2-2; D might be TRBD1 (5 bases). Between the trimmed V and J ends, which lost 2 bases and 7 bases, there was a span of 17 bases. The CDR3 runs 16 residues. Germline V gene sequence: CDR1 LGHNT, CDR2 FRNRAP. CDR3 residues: CASGLFRATFDGELFF. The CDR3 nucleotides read TGTGCTAGTGGTTTGTTCAGGGCCACTTTTGACGGGGAGCTGTTTTTT.

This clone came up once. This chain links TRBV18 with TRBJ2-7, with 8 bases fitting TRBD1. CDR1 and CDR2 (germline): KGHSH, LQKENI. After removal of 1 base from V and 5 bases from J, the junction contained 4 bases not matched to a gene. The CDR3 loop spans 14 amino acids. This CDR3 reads CASSPRQGSDEQYF. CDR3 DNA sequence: TGTGCCAGCTCACCACGACAGGGGAGCGACGAGCAGTACTTC.

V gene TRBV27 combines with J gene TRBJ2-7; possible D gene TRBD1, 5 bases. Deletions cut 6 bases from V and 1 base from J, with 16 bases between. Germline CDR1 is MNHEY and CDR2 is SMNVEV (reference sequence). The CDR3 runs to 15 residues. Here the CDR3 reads CASSPAGSASYEQYF. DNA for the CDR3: TGTGCCAGCAGCCCTGCAGGGTCGGCGTCCTACGAGCAGTACTTC.

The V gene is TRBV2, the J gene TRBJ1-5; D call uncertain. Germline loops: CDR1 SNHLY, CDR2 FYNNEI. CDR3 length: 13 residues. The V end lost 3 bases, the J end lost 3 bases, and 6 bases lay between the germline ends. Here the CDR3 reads CASSDLINQPQHF. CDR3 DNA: TGTGCCAGCAGTGATCTAATCAATCAGCCCCAGCATTTT.